Below are 4 T cell receptor beta chains sequenced from a single sample in a study of blood T cell repertoires in COVID-19 (dated by TCRdb to between 2020 and 2021). Libraries were prepared through the immunoSEQ multiplex PCR assay. In TCRdb, the immuneACCESS table is reduced to in-frame sequences with V and J assigned. These tables do not hold every clone; where another copy was compared, an unresolved V gene accounts for under half, and the others remain unexplained. This sample lists some 220,000 clones; approximately 85% were detected once. Together, the top ten hold about 2.5% of the sample. Specimen: peripheral blood. The receptors derive from a woman in her seventies with COVID-19, enrolled during active disease.

The chain joins TRBV4-3 to TRBJ2-7; D is unclear. The CDR3 runs 15 residues. V was pared by 1 base and J by 2 bases, with 12 bases between. Germline V gene data show CDR1 as LGHNA and CDR2 as YSLEER. CDR3 residues: CASSQATTGTYEQYF. DNA of the CDR3: TGCGCCAGCAGCCAAGCCACGACGGGTACCTACGAGCAGTACTTC.

The genes are TRBV14 and TRBJ1-2, with D hard to call. The V end lost 1 base, the J end lost 4 bases, and 10 bases lay between the germline ends. The CDR3 runs to 14 residues. Per germline, CDR1 SGHDN and CDR2 FVKESK. In DNA form, the CDR3 reads TGTGCCAGCAGCCAAGTACCGCTACCCTATGGCTACACCTTC. Protein product: CASSQVPLPYGYTF.

This rearrangement joins TRBV5-1 to TRBJ2-1; 10 positions match TRBD2. This CDR3 has 16 residues. The V segment lost 2 bases and the J segment 2 bases; nucleotides outside the gene matches: 4. The germline V gene has CDR1 SGHRS and CDR2 YFSETQ. Written as DNA, the CDR3 is TGCGCCAGCAGCTTAGGGACTAGCGATACCTACAATGAGCAGTTCTTC. Its protein product is CASSLGTSDTYNEQFF.

The V gene is TRBV11-2, the J gene TRBJ2-4, with a weak D call TRBD1 (5 bases). Germline values: CDR1 SGHAT, CDR2 FQNNGV. Trimming took off 5 bases at V and 7 bases at J, with 15 bases between the two ends. This CDR3 contains 14 residues. CDR3 region: CASSPWGGVNIQYF. Here the CDR3 DNA reads TGTGCCAGCAGCCCCTGGGGCGGCGTGAACATTCAGTACTTC.